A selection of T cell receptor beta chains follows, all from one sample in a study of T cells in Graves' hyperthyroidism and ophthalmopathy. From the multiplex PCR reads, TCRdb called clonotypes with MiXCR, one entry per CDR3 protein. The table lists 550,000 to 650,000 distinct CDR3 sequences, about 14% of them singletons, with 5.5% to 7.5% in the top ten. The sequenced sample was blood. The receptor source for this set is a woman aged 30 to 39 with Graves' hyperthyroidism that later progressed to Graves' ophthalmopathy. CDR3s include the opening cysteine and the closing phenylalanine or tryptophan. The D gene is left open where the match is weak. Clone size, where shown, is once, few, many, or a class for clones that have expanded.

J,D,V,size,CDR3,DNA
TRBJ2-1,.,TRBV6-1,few,CASMGTSYNEQFF,TGTGCCAGCATGGGGACTTCCTACAATGAGCAGTTCTTC
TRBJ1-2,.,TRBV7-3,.,CASSLSGTANYGYTF,TGTGCCAGCAGCTTAAGTGGCACCGCTAACTATGGCTACACCTTC
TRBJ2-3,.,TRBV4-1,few,CASSQDSFRDTDTQYF,TGCGCCAGCAGCCAGGACTCATTTCGAGACACAGATACGCAGTATTTT
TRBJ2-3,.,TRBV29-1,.,CSAGEDTQYF,TGCAGCGCGGGGGAGGATACGCAGTATTTT
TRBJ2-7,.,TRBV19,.,CASNPGTHYKQYF,TGTGCCAGTAACCCGGGAACCCATTACAAGCAGTACTTC
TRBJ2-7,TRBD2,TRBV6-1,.,CASRDILLSSGRPLYEQYF,TGTGCCAGCAGGGATATCCTCCTTTCTAGCGGGAGGCCCCTCTACGAGCAGTACTTC
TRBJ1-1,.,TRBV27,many,CASRPGGSIEAFF,TGTGCCAGCAGGCCCGGGGGTAGTATTGAAGCTTTCTTT
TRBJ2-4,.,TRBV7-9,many,CASGAKNIQYF,TGTGCCAGCGGAGCCAAAAACATTCAGTACTTC
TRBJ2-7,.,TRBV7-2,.,CASRRDAPEQYF,TGTGCCAGCAGACGGGACGCTCCCGAGCAGTACTTC
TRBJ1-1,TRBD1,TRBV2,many,CVSSPRTGQGEAFF,TGTGTCAGCAGTCCTCGGACAGGGCAGGGTGAAGCTTTCTTT
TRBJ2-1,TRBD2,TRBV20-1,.,CSAPGLADLYNEQFF,TGCAGTGCGCCGGGACTAGCGGACCTCTACAATGAGCAGTTCTTC
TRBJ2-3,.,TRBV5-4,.,CASSSFGRRVTDTQYF,TGTGCCAGCAGCTCCTTTGGACGGAGAGTCACAGATACGCAGTATTTT
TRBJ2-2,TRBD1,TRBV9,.,CASSVGGGVDTGELFF,TGTGCCAGCAGCGTAGGAGGGGGCGTAGACACCGGGGAGCTGTTTTTT
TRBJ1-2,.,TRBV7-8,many,CASSSTGGLRGYTF,TGTGCCAGCAGCTCTACGGGGGGCCTGAGAGGCTACACCTTC
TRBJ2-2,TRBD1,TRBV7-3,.,CASSLTSGTGGTGELFF,TGTGCCAGCAGCTTAACCTCCGGGACAGGGGGAACCGGGGAGCTGTTTTTT
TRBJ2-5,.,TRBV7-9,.,CASSAQGNQETQYF,TGTGCCAGCAGCGCTCAGGGTAACCAAGAGACCCAGTACTTC
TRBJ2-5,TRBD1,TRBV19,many,CASSTQGEDQYF,TGTGCCAGTAGTACACAGGGGGAGGACCAGTACTTC
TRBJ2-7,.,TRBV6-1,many,CASSENTPARVYEQYF,TGTGCCAGCAGTGAAAACACCCCGGCCAGGGTCTACGAGCAGTACTTC
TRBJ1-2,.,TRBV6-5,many,CASSYSSGGRDGYTF,TGTGCCAGCAGTTACTCGAGCGGGGGGCGGGATGGCTACACCTTC
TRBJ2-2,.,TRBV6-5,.,CASSYSKLTGDTGELFF,TGTGCCAGCAGTTACTCGAAACTCACCGGGGATACCGGGGAGCTGTTTTTT
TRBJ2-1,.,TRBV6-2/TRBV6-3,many,CASRPSGTSDHNEQFF,TGTGCCAGCAGACCTTCAGGGACATCAGACCACAATGAGCAGTTCTTC
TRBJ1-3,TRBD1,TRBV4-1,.,CASSQTIAGAGGGGNTIYF,TGCGCCAGCAGCCAAACCATAGCCGGGGCAGGGGGCGGAGGAAACACCATATATTTT
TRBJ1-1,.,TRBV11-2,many,CASSLRVGGYAEAFF,TGTGCCAGCAGCTTGAGGGTGGGGGGATATGCTGAAGCTTTCTTT
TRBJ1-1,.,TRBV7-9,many,CASSHPGLDTEAFF,TGTGCCAGCAGCCACCCTGGCCTTGACACTGAAGCTTTCTTT
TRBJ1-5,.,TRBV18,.,CASSRSGAGDNQPQHF,TGTGCCAGCTCGCGGTCTGGGGCAGGGGACAATCAGCCCCAGCATTTT
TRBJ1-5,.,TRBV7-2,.,CASSVGSSGNQPQHF,TGTGCCAGTAGTGTGGGGTCTTCGGGCAATCAGCCCCAGCATTTT
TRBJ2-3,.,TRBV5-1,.,CASSLGQYSSTDTQYF,TGCGCCAGCAGCCTTGGACAGTACTCTAGCACAGATACGCAGTATTTT
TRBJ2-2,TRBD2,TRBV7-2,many,CASSRGLAGGVYTGELFF,TGTGCCAGCAGCAGGGGACTAGCGGGAGGAGTTTACACCGGGGAGCTGTTTTTT
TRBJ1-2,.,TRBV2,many,CASSDLGGRANYGYTF,TGTGCCAGCAGTGATTTAGGGGGGAGGGCCAACTATGGCTACACCTTC
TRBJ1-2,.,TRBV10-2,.,CAGPGDGYTF,TGCGCCGGGCCGGGAGATGGCTACACCTTC
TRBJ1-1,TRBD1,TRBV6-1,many,CASSTGDTEAFF,TGTGCCAGCAGCACAGGGGACACTGAAGCTTTCTTT
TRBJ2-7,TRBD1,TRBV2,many,CASRDRLSYEQYF,TGTGCCAGCCGGGACAGACTCTCCTACGAGCAGTACTTC
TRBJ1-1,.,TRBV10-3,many,CAISASGITEAFF,TGTGCCATCAGCGCTTCAGGGATCACTGAAGCTTTCTTT
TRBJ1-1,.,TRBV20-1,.,CSAQQRTEAFF,TGCAGTGCGCAACAGAGGACTGAAGCTTTCTTT
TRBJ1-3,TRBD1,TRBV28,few,CASTSGGTVEKGNTIYF,TGTGCCAGCACCTCAGGGGGGACGGTCGAGAAAGGAAACACCATATATTTT
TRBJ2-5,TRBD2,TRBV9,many,CASSPGGDVRETQYF,TGTGCCAGCAGCCCCGGGGGGGACGTTAGGGAGACCCAGTACTTC
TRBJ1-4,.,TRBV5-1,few,CASSLRSPNEKLFF,TGCGCCAGCAGCTTGCGGTCACCAAATGAAAAACTGTTTTTT
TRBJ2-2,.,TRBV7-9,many,CASSLVADDPVNTGELFF,TGTGCCAGCAGCTTAGTAGCGGACGACCCCGTTAACACCGGGGAGCTGTTTTTT
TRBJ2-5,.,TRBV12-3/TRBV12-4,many,CASSTTGLSQETQYF,TGTGCCAGCAGTACCACGGGACTGAGCCAAGAGACCCAGTACTTC
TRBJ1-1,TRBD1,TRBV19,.,CASSTTGPTEAFF,TGTGCCAGTAGTACGACAGGGCCTACTGAAGCTTTCTTT
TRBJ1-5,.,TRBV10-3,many,CAISDIWASGNQPQHF,TGTGCCATCAGTGATATTTGGGCAAGCGGCAATCAGCCCCAGCATTTT
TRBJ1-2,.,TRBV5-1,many,CASSLYGNLDYGYTF,TGCGCCAGCAGCTTGTACGGGAACCTAGACTATGGCTACACCTTC
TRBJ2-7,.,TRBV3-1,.,CASSQDGVPQYF,TGTGCCAGCAGCCAAGATGGGGTTCCGCAGTACTTC
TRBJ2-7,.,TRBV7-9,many,CASSPRYKGIYEQYF,TGTGCCAGCAGCCCGCGCTATAAGGGAATCTACGAGCAGTACTTC
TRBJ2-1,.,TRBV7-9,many,CASSPNLEAVKYNEQFF,TGTGCCAGCAGCCCCAACCTTGAAGCGGTTAAATACAATGAGCAGTTCTTC
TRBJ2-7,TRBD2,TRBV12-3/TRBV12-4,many,CASSPLAGVPYEQYF,TGTGCCAGCAGTCCCCTAGCGGGAGTTCCTTACGAGCAGTACTTC
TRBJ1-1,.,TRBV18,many,CASSPTSNTEAFF,TGTGCCAGCTCACCAACCTCAAACACTGAAGCTTTCTTT
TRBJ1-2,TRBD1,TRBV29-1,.,CSVEVAQGDYGYTF,TGCAGCGTTGAAGTGGCCCAGGGGGACTATGGCTACACCTTC
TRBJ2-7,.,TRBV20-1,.,CSAADRLEQYF,TGCAGTGCCGCCGACCGCTTGGAGCAGTACTTC
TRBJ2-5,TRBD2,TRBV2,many,CASSPRLAGVETQYF,TGTGCCAGCAGTCCCAGACTAGCGGGAGTGGAGACCCAGTACTTC
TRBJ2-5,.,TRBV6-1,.,CASRGAAQETQYF,TGTGCCAGCCGTGGGGCGGCCCAAGAGACCCAGTACTTC
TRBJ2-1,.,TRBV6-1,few,CASSERRTAGSYNEQFF,TGTGCCAGCAGTGAAAGGAGAACAGCGGGCTCCTACAATGAGCAGTTCTTC
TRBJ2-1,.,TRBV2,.,CASSADSTSPSSAYNEQFF,TGTGCCAGCAGTGCGGACTCAACATCTCCCTCCTCAGCCTACAATGAGCAGTTCTTC